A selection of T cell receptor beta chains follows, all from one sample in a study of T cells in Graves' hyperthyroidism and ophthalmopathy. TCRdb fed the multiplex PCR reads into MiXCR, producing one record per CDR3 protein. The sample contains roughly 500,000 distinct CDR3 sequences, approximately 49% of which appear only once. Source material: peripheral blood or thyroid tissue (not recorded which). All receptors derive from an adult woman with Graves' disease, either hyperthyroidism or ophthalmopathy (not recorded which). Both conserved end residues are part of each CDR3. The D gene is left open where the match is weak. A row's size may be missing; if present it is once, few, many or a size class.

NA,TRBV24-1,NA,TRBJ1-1,CATSARIGLMNTEAFF,TGTGCCACCAGTGCTAGAATTGGGCTCATGAACACTGAAGCTTTCTTT
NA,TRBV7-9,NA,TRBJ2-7,CASSVGREQYF,TGTGCCAGCAGCGTGGGACGGGAGCAGTACTTC
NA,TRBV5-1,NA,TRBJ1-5,CASSFGGNQPQHF,TGTGCCAGCAGTTTCGGGGGAAATCAGCCCCAGCATTTT
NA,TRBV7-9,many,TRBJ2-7,CASSLFRGSLPYEQYF,TGTGCCAGCAGCTTATTCCGGGGCTCACTTCCCTACGAGCAGTACTTC
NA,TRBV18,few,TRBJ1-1,CASSPRSLGAFF,TGTGCCAGCTCACCAAGGTCCCTCGGAGCTTTCTTT
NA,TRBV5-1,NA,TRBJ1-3,CASSPQGEEGNTIYF,TGCGCCAGCAGCCCACAGGGTGAGGAGGGAAACACCATATATTTT
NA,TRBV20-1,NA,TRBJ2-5,CSAMRAQETQYF,TGCAGTGCCATGCGGGCGCAAGAGACCCAGTACTTC
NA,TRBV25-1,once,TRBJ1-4,CASSESRIVTEKLFF,TGTGCCAGCAGTGAATCTAGGATAGTCACTGAAAAACTGTTTTTT
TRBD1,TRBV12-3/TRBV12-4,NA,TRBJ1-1,CASRGDRGVEAFF,TGTGCCAGCAGAGGGGACAGGGGCGTTGAAGCTTTCTTT
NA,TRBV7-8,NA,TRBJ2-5,CASSGGEVGETQYF,TGTGCCAGCTCCGGAGGGGAGGTGGGGGAGACCCAGTACTTC
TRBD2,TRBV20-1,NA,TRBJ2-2,CSARGSWTSGGELFF,TGCAGTGCTAGAGGCTCCTGGACTAGCGGCGGGGAGCTGTTTTTT
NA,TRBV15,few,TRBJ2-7,CATSGSGSYEQYF,TGTGCCACCAGCGGCTCGGGGTCCTACGAGCAGTACTTC
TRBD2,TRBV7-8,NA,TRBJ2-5,CASSKNTIGLAGGDRETQYF,TGTGCCAGCAGCAAAAACACGATAGGACTAGCGGGGGGAGATCGGGAGACCCAGTACTTC
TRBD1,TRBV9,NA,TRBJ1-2,CASSVADRGYGGYTF,TGTGCCAGCAGCGTTGCGGACAGGGGGTATGGTGGCTACACCTTC
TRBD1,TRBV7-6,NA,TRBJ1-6,CASSLEWDRQNSPLHF,TGTGCCAGCAGCTTAGAATGGGACAGGCAGAATTCACCCCTCCACTTT
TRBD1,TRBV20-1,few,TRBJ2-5,CSADRTGEMQTQYF,TGCAGTGCCGACCGGACAGGGGAAATGCAGACCCAGTACTTC
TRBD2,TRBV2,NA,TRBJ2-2,CAIPSAIAGGPRELFF,TGTGCCATTCCATCAGCAATAGCGGGAGGGCCGCGGGAGCTGTTTTTT
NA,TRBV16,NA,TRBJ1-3,CASSRSGGAGNTIYF,TGTGCCAGCAGCCGTAGCGGGGGGGCTGGAAACACCATATATTTT
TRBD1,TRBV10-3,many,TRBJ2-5,CAIRGGQGNETQYF,TGTGCCATCAGGGGAGGACAGGGTAACGAGACCCAGTACTTC
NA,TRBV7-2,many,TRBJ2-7,CASSFWGISYEQYF,TGTGCCAGCAGCTTCTGGGGCATCTCCTACGAGCAGTACTTC
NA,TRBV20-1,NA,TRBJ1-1,CSARGRNTEAFF,TGCAGTGCTCGCGGGAGGAACACTGAAGCTTTCTTT
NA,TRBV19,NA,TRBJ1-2,CASSMGRGGYTF,TGTGCCAGTAGTATGGGCAGGGGTGGCTACACCTTC
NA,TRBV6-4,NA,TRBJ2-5,CASNHMGAGTQYF,TGTGCCAGCAACCATATGGGGGCAGGGACCCAGTACTTC
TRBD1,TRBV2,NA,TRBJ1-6,CASKRQGNSPLHF,TGTGCCAGCAAGAGACAGGGAAATTCACCCCTCCACTTT
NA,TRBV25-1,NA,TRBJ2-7,CASSGTVPYEQYF,TGTGCCAGCAGTGGGACAGTGCCCTACGAGCAGTACTTC
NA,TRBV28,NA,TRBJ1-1,CASSLEVGMNTEAFF,TGTGCCAGCAGTTTGGAGGTCGGGATGAACACTGAAGCTTTCTTT
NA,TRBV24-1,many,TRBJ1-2,CATSEDSDYGYTF,TGTGCCACCAGTGAGGACAGTGACTATGGCTACACCTTC
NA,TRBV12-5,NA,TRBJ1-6,CASSQGGNNSPLHF,TGTGCCAGCAGTCAGGGAGGGAATAATTCACCCCTCCACTTT
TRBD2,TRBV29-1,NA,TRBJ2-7,CSVGKLAEQYF,TGCAGCGTTGGAAAACTAGCGGAGCAGTACTTC
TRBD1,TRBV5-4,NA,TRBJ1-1,CTSSLTGGNTEAFF,TGTACCAGCAGTTTGACAGGGGGAAACACTGAAGCTTTCTTT
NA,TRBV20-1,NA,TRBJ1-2,CSARGERGRPNGYTF,TGCAGTGCTAGGGGCGAGCGGGGACGGCCTAACGGCTACACCTTC
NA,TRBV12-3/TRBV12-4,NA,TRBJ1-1,CASTPLEGWATEAFF,TGTGCCAGCACCCCGTTAGAAGGATGGGCCACTGAAGCTTTCTTT
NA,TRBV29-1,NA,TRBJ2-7,CSATWGTVYEQYF,TGCAGCGCCACGTGGGGAACAGTGTACGAGCAGTACTTC
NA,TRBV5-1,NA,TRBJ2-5,CASSFSPGQETQYF,TGCGCCAGCAGCTTCTCCCCGGGACAAGAGACCCAGTACTTC
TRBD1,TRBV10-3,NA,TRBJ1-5,CAISDAAGGTQPQHF,TGTGCCATCAGTGATGCGGCAGGGGGCACTCAGCCCCAGCATTTT
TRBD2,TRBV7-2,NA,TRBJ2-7,CASSPSGSVHEQYF,TGTGCCAGCAGCCCTAGCGGGAGTGTACACGAGCAGTACTTC
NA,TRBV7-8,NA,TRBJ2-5,CASSQVWRGEETQYF,TGCGCCAGCAGCCAAGTTTGGCGTGGAGAGGAGACCCAGTACTTC
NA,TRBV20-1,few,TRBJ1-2,CSATTENYGYTF,TGCAGTGCCACGACAGAGAACTATGGCTACACCTTC
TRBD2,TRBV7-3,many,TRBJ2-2,CASTPTSGGPPGELFF,TGTGCCAGCACCCCGACTAGCGGAGGACCCCCCGGGGAGCTGTTTTTT
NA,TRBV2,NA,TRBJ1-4,CASGSRGQLKEKLFF,TGTGCCAGCGGAAGCAGGGGCCAGCTCAAAGAAAAACTGTTTTTT
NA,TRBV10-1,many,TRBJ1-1,CASSEGLPGTEAFF,TGCGCCAGCAGTGAAGGGCTCCCCGGCACTGAAGCTTTCTTT
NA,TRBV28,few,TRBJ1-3,CASKILGYRGNTIYF,TGTGCCAGCAAGATCCTAGGGTACCGCGGAAACACCATATATTTT
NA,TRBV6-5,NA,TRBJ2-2,CASSLPPGTGELFF,TGTGCCAGCAGTCTCCCCCCAGGGACCGGGGAGCTGTTTTTT
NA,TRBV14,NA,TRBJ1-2,CASSQGIGSGNTF,TGTGCCAGCAGCCAAGGCATAGGGAGTGGAAACACCTTC
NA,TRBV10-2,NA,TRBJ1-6,CASHGRDSPLHF,TGCGCCAGCCACGGCCGGGATTCACCCCTCCACTTT
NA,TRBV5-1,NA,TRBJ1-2,CASCRDLYGYTF,TGCGCCAGCTGCCGGGATCTCTATGGCTACACCTTC
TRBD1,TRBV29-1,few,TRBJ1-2,CSVNRGRRYGYTF,TGCAGCGTCAACAGGGGGCGGAGATATGGCTACACCTTC
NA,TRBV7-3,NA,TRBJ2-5,CASSLGGTAIETQYF,TGTGCCAGCAGCTTGGGCGGGACAGCCATAGAGACCCAGTACTTC
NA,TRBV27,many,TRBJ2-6,CASSPSPTVPGANVLTF,TGTGCCAGCAGTCCCAGCCCGACAGTACCTGGGGCCAACGTCCTGACTTTC